The clone carrying this T cell receptor beta chain was seen only once. PCR employed 60 Vbeta and 13 Jbeta primers. The assay was immunoSEQ multiplex PCR, and TCRdb's table has in-frame clones only and misses some. The table shows 55,000 to 75,000 clones, with 60% to 65% occurring only once. This entry is derived from a study of cytomegalovirus exposure and HLA in healthy donors. The V end was cut by 1 base, the J end by 1 base, with 13 bases between. The germline V gene has CDR1 SGHVS and CDR2 FQNEAQ. The CDR3 consists of 17 residues. The receptor was derived from a man younger than 45 in good health and CMV-seronegative. The chain uses TRBV7-8 and TRBJ2-2, with a tentative D call TRBD2 (5 bases). Sequencing was done on a sample of PBMCs. This CDR3 reads CASSLVPGTRNTGELFF. CDR3 nucleotide sequence: TGTGCCAGCAGCTTAGTACCGGGAACAAGGAACACCGGGGAGCTGTTTTTT.